Listed here is a single T cell receptor (beta chain). Antigen specificity is unknown. The sample carries other DNA sequences with the same CDR3. This specimen comes from a study of shared clonotypes between healthy human individuals. Positively selected for CCR7, the CD45RO-negative cells used as naive CD8 cells excluded terminally differentiated effector memory CD45RA+ cells. This CDR3 comprises 12 residues. The germline CDR1 and CDR2 sequences are SEHNR and FQNEAQ (reference sequence). TCRdb's copy holds only in-frame clones and misses some; the assay was immunoSEQ multiplex PCR. The data contain about 2,200,000 clones, just over 90% of them singletons. Study-wide findings and caveats: Richness estimates generally favored naive over memory subsets.

The chain uses TRBV7-9 and TRBJ2-5; D is unclear. The J call is doubtful: the DNA matches TRBJ2-7 better. The material sequenced was naive CD8+ T cells from PBMCs. This sequence originates from a man aged 18 to 29 in good health. Some clones in this sample may be carry-over from other donors' samples. CDR3 sequence: CASSATGYEQYF. CDR3 bases: TGTGCCAGCAGCGCTACGGGCTACGAGCAGTACTTC.